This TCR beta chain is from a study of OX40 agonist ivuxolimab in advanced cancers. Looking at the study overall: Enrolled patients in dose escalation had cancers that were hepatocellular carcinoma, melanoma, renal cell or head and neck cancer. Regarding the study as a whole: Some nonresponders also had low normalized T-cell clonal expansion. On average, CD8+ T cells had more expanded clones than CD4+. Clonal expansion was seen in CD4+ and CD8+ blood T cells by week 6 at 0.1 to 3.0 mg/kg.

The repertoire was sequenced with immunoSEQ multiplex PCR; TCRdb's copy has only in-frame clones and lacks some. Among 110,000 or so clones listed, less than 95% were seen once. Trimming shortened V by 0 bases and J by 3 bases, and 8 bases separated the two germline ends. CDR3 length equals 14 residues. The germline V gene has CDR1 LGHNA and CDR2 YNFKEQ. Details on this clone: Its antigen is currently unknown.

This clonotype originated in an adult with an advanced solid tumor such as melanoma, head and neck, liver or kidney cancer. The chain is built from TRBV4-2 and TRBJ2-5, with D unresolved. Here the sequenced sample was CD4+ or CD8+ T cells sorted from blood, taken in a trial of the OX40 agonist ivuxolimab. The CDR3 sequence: CASSQDPRKETQYF. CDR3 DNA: TGTGCCAGCAGCCAAGATCCCAGGAAAGAGACCCAGTACTTC.